These T cell receptor beta chains were read from a single sample in a study of identifying expanded T cells in peripheral blood. Profiling relied on immunoSEQ multiplex PCR, and the TCRdb table lists in-frame clones only, not all of them. Of tens of thousands of clones in the sample, around 89% were seen once. The material sequenced was blood. The origin of the receptors is a person aged 18 to 75 in good health. Each CDR3 is given with its conserved first and last residue. Fields, in order: V gene, clone size, D gene, J gene, CDR3 DNA, CDR3 protein. A D gene is named only where the DNA matches it firmly. The size field is filled for only some rows; it gives once, few, many or a size class.

TRBV6-5	once	.	TRBJ2-7	TGTGCCAGCAGTACCTCCCCCTACGAGCAGTACTTC	CASSTSPYEQYF
TRBV2	.	.	TRBJ2-4	TGTGCCAGCAGTGACATTAGCGGTTTAGCCAAAAACATTCAGTACTTC	CASSDISGLAKNIQYF
TRBV5-1	few	TRBD2	TRBJ2-5	TGCGCCAGCAGCTTTGGACCGGGACTAGCCGGGGAGACCCAGTACTTC	CASSFGPGLAGETQYF
TRBV6-1	.	.	TRBJ2-2	TGTGCCAGCAGTGAAAGAGTTCTAGCAGGCGGGGAGCTGTTTTTT	CASSERVLAGGELFF
TRBV4-3	.	TRBD1	TRBJ1-1	TGCGCCAGCAGCCATTCACAGGGGGCTGAAGCTTTCTTT	CASSHSQGAEAFF
TRBV11-2	.	TRBD2	TRBJ2-1	TGTGCCAGCAGCTTAAGCGCGGGGGGCGCATCCAACTACAATGAGCAGTTCTTC	CASSLSAGGASNYNEQFF
TRBV14	.	.	TRBJ1-2	TGTGCCAGCAGCCAGGGGGGCGGACCCTTATTGAACTATGGCTACACCTTC	CASSQGGGPLLNYGYTF
TRBV27	.	TRBD2	TRBJ2-7	TGTGCCAGCAGTTTGGGCCCCCCGGGGACTAGCGGTACCTACGAGCAGTACTTC	CASSLGPPGTSGTYEQYF
TRBV27	.	.	TRBJ1-1	TGTGCCAGCAGTTGGTCAGGGAACACTGAAGCTTTCTTT	CASSWSGNTEAFF
TRBV5-1	once	TRBD1	TRBJ2-7	TGCGCCAGCAGCTCGGGACAGGGTGACGAGCAGTACTTC	CASSSGQGDEQYF
TRBV4-3	.	.	TRBJ1-1	TGCGCCAGCAGCCAAATCCGGGGACAGAACACTGAAGCTTTCTTT	CASSQIRGQNTEAFF
TRBV5-1	few	.	TRBJ2-7	TGCGCCAGCAGCTTGGAGGTCGCAGGATCCTACGAGCAGTACTTC	CASSLEVAGSYEQYF
TRBV4-3	.	TRBD2	TRBJ2-3	TGCGCCAGCAGCCAAGATCGAGCGGGGGCATCCCCGTATACGCAGTATTTT	CASSQDRAGASPYTQYF
TRBV18	.	.	TRBJ1-4	TGTGCCAGCTCACCATTGTCGGGGCCTGAAAAACTGTTTTTT	CASSPLSGPEKLFF
TRBV7-6	.	.	TRBJ1-3	TGTGCCAGCAGCTTGATGGGGGCCGGAAACACCATATATTTT	CASSLMGAGNTIYF
TRBV19	.	TRBD1	TRBJ2-7	TGTGCCACGGGCGGGACAGGAATAAACGAGCAGTACTTC	CATGGTGINEQYF
TRBV9	.	TRBD1	TRBJ2-3	TGTGCCAGCAGCGTTTACAGGGGGGGCACAGATACGCAGTATTTT	CASSVYRGGTDTQYF
TRBV5-1	.	.	TRBJ1-5	TGCGCCAGCAGCTTGGATGTAGGGACTCAGCCCCAGCATTTT	CASSLDVGTQPQHF
TRBV29-1	few	.	TRBJ1-2	TGCAGCGTTGGGAGTGGCTACACCTTC	CSVGSGYTF
TRBV19	few	.	TRBJ1-1	TGTGCCAGTAGTATAGGGGCTAGCGTAGAAGCTTTCTTT	CASSIGASVEAFF
TRBV4-1	.	.	TRBJ2-5	TGCGCCAGCAGCCAAGTAGGGGGGCAAGAGACCCAGTACTTC	CASSQVGGQETQYF
TRBV29-1	.	.	TRBJ2-3	TGCAGCGTTGGATTTCGGCAGGGATTTACGACAGATACGCAGTATTTT	CSVGFRQGFTTDTQYF
TRBV2	.	TRBD1	TRBJ2-5	TGTGCCAGCGGGGGACAGTCAGAGACCCAGTACTTC	CASGGQSETQYF
TRBV9	once	.	TRBJ2-7	TGTGCCAGCAGCGTAGGAGGGGGGCGGTACTACGAGCAGTACTTC	CASSVGGGRYYEQYF
TRBV7-9	.	.	TRBJ2-7	TGTGCCAGCAGCTTAGCGCCGGGCCGAGCTGGGGACGAGCAGTACTTC	CASSLAPGRAGDEQYF
TRBV4-1	.	TRBD2	TRBJ2-3	TGCGCCAGCAGCCGAGGACTAGCGGGGGGGCCTGATACGCAGTATTTT	CASSRGLAGGPDTQYF
TRBV6-1	.	TRBD1	TRBJ1-6	TGTGCCAGCAGTGAAGATAAGAGGAGACAGGGATTTCATAATTCACCCCTCCACTTT	CASSEDKRRQGFHNSPLHF
TRBV6-1	once	.	TRBJ1-1	TGTGCCAGCAGTGGTCAGGTCCTGACTAGTCTTGAAGCTTTCTTT	CASSGQVLTSLEAFF
TRBV6-1	.	.	TRBJ2-7	TGTGCCAGCACCTCAGCGGGCAGGGGTTACGAGCAGTACTTC	CASTSAGRGYEQYF
TRBV4-1	.	TRBD1	TRBJ1-2	TGCGCCAGCAGCAACCCGGGACAGGCTAACTATGGCTACACCTTC	CASSNPGQANYGYTF
TRBV19	.	.	TRBJ2-2	TGTGCCACTAGGATCTCGGCAGGCTTGACCCGGGAGCTGTTTTTT	CATRISAGLTRELFF
TRBV5-4	.	TRBD2	TRBJ2-2	TGTGCCAGCAGGACAGGCAGCGGGAGTACCGGGGAGCTGTTTTTT	CASRTGSGSTGELFF
TRBV7-2	once	.	TRBJ2-4	TGTGCCAGCAGCTTAGTTCCGGGGCAAAAAAACATTCAGTACTTC	CASSLVPGQKNIQYF
TRBV2	.	.	TRBJ2-7	TGTGCCAGCAGTCCTCGACAGGTGTTGTCCTACGAGCAGTACTTC	CASSPRQVLSYEQYF
TRBV5-1	.	TRBD2	TRBJ2-2	TGCGCCAGCAGCTTTCGCCCACGGGGAGGGACCGGGGAGCTGTTTTTT	CASSFRPRGGTGELFF
TRBV11-2	.	TRBD2	TRBJ2-1	TGTGCCAGCAGGGCCCCTAGCGGGGTGGGGGTCTTC	CASRAPSGVGVF
TRBV30	.	.	TRBJ2-7	TGTGCCTGGAGTGTTTCCTACGAGCAGTACTTC	CAWSVSYEQYF
TRBV28	.	.	TRBJ1-2	TGTGCCAGCAGTTTCCGAGGGATGTTTGGGGGAATCAACTATGGCTACACCTTC	CASSFRGMFGGINYGYTF
TRBV15	.	.	TRBJ2-1	TGTGCCACCAGCAGAGTGGGGGTGGGTAATGAGCAGTTCTTC	CATSRVGVGNEQFF
TRBV29-1	.	.	TRBJ2-7	TGCAGCGTTTTCCGATCAACCAACTACGAGCAGTACTTC	CSVFRSTNYEQYF
TRBV28	.	.	TRBJ1-3	TGTGCCAGCAGTACGGAGGTACGTGGAAACACCATATATTTT	CASSTEVRGNTIYF
TRBV28	.	.	TRBJ1-5	TGTGCCAGCACCCCTGGCGGCTGGGGTGTAGGCAATCAGCCCCAGCATTTT	CASTPGGWGVGNQPQHF
TRBV18	few	.	TRBJ2-4	TGTGCCAGCTCATCACGGGACCTAGCCAAAAACATTCAGTACTTC	CASSSRDLAKNIQYF
TRBV6-5	.	.	TRBJ2-7	TGTGCCAGCAGTTACGGCATGTACGAGCAGTACTTC	CASSYGMYEQYF
TRBV23-1	.	.	TRBJ2-2	TGCGCCAGCAGTCAATCGGCGATCTCCCCAGACAGGCCTTTCGCGAACACCGGGGAGCTGTTTTTT	CASSQSAISPDRPFANTGELFF